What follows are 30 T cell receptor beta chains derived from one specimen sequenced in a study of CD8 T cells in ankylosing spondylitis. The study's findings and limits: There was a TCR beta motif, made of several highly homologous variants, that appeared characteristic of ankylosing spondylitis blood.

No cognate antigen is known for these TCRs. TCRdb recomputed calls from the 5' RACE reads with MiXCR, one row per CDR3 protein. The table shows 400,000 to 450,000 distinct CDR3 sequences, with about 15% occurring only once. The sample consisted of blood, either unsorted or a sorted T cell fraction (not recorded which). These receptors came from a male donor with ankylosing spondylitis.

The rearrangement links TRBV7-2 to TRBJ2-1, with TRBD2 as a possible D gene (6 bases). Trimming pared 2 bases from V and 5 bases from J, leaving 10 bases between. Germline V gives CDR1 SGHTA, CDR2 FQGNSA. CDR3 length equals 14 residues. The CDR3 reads CASSLQPGDNEQFF. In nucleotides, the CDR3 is TGTGCCAGCAGCTTACAACCGGGGGACAATGAGCAGTTCTTC.

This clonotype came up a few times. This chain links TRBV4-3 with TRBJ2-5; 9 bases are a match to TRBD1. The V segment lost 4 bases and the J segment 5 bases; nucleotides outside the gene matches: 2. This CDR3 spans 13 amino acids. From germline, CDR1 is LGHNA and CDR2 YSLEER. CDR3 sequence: CASSRGTGETQYF. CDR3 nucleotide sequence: TGCGCCAGCAGCCGGGGGACAGGGGAGACCCAGTACTTC.

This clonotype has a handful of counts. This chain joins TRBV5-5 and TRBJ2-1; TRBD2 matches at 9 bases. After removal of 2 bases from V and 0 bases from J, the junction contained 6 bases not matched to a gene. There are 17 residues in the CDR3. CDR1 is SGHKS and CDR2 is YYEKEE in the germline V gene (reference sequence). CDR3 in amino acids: CASSFNLAGSSYNEQFF. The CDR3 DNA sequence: TGTGCCAGCAGCTTCAATCTAGCGGGGAGCTCCTACAATGAGCAGTTCTTC.

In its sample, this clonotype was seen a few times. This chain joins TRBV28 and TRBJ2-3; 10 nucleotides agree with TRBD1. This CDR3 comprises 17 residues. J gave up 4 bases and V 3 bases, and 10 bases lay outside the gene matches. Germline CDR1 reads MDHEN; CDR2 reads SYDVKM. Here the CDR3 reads CASSFPRGTGASDTQYF. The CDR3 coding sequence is TGTGCCAGCAGTTTCCCCAGGGGGACAGGGGCTTCAGATACGCAGTATTTT.

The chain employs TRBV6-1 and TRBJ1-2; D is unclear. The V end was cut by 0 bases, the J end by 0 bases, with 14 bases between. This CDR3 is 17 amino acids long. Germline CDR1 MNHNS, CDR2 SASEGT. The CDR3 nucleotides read TGTGCCAGCAGTGAAGCGCGGGTGAGACGGGCTAACTATGGCTACACCTTC. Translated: CASSEARVRRANYGYTF.

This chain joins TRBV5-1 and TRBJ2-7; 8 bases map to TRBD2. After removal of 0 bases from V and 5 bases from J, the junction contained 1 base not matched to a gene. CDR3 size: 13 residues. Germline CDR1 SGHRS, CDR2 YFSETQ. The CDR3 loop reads CASSLGTSNEQYF. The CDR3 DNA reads TGCGCCAGCAGCTTGGGGACTAGCAACGAGCAGTACTTC.

For the CDR3, the DNA is TGCAGTGCTAGTCGGGGAGGCACTGAAGCTTTCTTT. Translated: CSASRGGTEAFF. V and J are TRBV20-1 and TRBJ1-1; D remains ambiguous. Deletions cut 3 bases from V and 4 bases from J, with 9 bases between. The germline CDR1 and CDR2 sequences are DFQATT and SNEGSKA (reference sequence). The CDR3 length is 12 residues.

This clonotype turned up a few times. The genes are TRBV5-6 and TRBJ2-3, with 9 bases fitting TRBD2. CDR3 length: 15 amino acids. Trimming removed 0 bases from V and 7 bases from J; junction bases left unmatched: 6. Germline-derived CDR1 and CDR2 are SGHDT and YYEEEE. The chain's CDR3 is CASSLVAGGPHTQYF. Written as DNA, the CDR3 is TGTGCCAGCAGCTTGGTCGCGGGGGGGCCTCATACGCAGTATTTT.

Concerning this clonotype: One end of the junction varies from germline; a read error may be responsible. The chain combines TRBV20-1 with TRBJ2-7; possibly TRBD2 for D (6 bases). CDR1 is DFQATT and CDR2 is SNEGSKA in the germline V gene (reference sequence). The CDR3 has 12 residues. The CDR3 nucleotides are TGCAGTGCTAGCCGGTCGGGACTTAGCTCTATCTTC. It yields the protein CSASRSGLSSIF.

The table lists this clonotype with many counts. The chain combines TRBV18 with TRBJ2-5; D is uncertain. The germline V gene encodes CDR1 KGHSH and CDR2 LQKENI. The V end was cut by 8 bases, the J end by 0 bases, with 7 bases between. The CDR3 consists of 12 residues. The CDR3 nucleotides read TGTGCCAGCAGTCCGTACCAAGAGACCCAGTACTTC. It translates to CASSPYQETQYF.

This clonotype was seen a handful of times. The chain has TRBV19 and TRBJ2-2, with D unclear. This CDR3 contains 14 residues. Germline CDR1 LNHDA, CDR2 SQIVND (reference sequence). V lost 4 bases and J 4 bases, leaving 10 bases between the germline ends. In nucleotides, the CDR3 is TGTGCCAGTAGTACTTCTGGAGCCACCGGGGAGCTGTTTTTT. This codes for CASSTSGATGELFF. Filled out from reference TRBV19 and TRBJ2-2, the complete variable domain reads DGGITQSPKYLFRKEGQNVTLSCEQNLNHDAMYWYRQDPGQGLRLIYYSQIVNDFQKGDIAEGYSVSREKKESFPLTVTSAQKNPTAFYLCASSTSGATGELFFGEGSRLTVL.

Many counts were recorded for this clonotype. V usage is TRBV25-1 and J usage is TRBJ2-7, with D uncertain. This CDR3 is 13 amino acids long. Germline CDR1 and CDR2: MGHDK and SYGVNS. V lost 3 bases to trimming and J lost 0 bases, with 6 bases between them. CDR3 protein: CASSELFSYEQYF. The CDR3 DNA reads TGTGCCAGCAGTGAGCTGTTCTCCTACGAGCAGTACTTC.

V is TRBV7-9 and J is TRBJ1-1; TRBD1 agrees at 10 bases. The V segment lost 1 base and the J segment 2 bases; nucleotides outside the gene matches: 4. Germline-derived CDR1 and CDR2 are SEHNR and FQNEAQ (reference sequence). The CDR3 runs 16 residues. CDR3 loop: CASSLGDRGINTEAFF. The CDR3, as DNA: TGTGCCAGCAGCTTAGGGGACAGGGGAATCAACACTGAAGCTTTCTTT.

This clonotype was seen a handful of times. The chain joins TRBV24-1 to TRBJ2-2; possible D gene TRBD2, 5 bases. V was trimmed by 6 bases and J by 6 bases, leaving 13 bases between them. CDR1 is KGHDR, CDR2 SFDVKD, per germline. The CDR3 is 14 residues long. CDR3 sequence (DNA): TGTGCCACCAGTTCGTCGGGGTATTCCGGGGAGCTGTTTTTT. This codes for CATSSSGYSGELFF.

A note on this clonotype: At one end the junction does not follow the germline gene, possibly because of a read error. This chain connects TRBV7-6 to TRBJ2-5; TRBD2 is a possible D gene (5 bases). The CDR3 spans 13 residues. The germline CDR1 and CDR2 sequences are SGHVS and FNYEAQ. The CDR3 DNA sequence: TGTGCCGGCAGCTTAGGACTCAAAGAGACCCAGTACTTC. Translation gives CAGSLGLKETQYF. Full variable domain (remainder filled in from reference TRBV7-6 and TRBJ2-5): GAGVSQSPRYKVTKRGQDVALRCDPISGHVSLYWYRQALGQGPEFLTYFNYEAQQDKSGLPNDRFSAERPEGSISTLTIQRTEQRDSAMYRCAGSLGLKETQYFGPGTRLLVL.

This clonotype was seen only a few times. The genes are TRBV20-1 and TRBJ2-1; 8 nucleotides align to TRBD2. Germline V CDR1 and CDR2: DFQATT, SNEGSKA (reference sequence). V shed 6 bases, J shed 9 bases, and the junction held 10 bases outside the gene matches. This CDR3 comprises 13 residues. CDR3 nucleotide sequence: TGCAGTGCCAAGAGGGGACTAGTCAGTGAGCAGTTCTTC. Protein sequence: CSAKRGLVSEQFF.

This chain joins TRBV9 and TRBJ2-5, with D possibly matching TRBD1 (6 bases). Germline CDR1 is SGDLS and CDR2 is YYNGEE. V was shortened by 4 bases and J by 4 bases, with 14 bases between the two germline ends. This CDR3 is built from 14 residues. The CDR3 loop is CASSSGLGGETQYF. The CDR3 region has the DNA TGTGCCAGCAGCTCGGGGCTAGGGGGAGAGACCCAGTACTTC.

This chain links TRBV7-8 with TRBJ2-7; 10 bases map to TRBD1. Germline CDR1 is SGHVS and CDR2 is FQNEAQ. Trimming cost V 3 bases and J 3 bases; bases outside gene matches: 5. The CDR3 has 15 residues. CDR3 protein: CASSFTGTGVYEQYF. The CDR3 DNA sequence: TGTGCCAGCAGCTTCACCGGGACAGGGGTCTACGAGCAGTACTTC.

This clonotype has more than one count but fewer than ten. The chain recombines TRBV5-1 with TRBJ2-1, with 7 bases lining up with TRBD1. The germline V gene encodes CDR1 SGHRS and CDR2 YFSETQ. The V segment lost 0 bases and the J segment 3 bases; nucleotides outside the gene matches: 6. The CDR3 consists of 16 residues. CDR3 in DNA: TGCGCCAGCAGCTTGGGGTACAGGGGCGACTACAATGAGCAGTTCTTC. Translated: CASSLGYRGDYNEQFF.

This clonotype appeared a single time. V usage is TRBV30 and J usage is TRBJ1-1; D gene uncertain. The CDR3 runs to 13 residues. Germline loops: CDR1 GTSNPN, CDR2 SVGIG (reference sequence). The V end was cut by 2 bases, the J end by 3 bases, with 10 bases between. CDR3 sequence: CAWSTSGHTEAFF. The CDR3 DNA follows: TGTGCCTGGAGTACCAGCGGGCACACTGAAGCTTTCTTT.

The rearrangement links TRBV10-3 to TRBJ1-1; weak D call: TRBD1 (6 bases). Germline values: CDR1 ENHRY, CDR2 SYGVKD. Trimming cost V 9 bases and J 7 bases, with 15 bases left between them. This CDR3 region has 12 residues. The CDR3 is CAITGFLGEAFF. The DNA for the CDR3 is TGTGCCATTACAGGGTTTTTGGGTGAAGCTTTCTTT.

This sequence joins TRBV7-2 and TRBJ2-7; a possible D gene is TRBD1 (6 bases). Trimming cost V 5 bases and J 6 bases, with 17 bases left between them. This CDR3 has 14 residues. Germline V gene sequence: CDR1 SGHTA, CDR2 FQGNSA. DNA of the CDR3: TGTGCCAGCAGCCTCTCGGGACACCAAGGCGAGCAGTACTTC. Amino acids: CASSLSGHQGEQYF.

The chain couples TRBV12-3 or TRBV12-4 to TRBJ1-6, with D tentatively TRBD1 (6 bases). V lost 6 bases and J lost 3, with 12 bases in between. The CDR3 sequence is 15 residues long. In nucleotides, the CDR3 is TGTGCCAGCAGCCCACAGGGTGTCTATAATTCACCCCTCCACTTT. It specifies CASSPQGVYNSPLHF.

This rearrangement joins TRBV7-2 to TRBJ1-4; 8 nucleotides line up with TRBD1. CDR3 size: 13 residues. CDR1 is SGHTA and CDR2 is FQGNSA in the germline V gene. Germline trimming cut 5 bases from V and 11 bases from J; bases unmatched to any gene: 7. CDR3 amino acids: CASSPKRTGKLFF. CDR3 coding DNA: TGTGCCAGCAGCCCGAAAAGGACAGGGAAACTGTTTTTT.

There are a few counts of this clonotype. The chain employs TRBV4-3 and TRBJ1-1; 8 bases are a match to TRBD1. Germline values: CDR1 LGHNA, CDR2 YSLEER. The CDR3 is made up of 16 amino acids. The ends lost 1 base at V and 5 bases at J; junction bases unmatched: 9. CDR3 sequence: CASSQASTGVVTEAFF. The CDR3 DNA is TGCGCCAGCAGCCAAGCTTCGACAGGGGTAGTAACTGAAGCTTTCTTT.

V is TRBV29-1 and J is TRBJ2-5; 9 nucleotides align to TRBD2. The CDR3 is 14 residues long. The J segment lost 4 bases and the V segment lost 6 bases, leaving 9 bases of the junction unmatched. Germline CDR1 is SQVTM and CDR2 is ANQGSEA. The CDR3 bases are TGCAGCGTGCTGCGGGAGGGCCGGAGAGAGACCCAGTACTTC. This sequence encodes CSVLREGRRETQYF.

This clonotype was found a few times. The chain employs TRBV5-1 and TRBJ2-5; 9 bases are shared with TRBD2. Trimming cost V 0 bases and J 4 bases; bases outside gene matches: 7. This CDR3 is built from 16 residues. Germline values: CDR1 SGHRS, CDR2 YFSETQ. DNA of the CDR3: TGCGCCAGCAGCTTGGGACCAGCGGGGGGTGGAGAGACCCAGTACTTC. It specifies CASSLGPAGGGETQYF. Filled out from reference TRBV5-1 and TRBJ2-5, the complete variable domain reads KAGVTQTPRYLIKTRGQQVTLSCSPISGHRSVSWYQQTPGQGLQFLFEYFSETQRNKGNFPGRFSGRQFSNSRSEMNVSTLELGDSALYLCASSLGPAGGGETQYFGPGTRLLVL.

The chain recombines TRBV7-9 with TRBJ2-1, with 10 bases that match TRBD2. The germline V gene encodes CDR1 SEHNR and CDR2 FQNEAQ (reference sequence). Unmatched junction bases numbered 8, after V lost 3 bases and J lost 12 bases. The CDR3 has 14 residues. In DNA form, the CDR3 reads TGTGCCAGCAGCTTTGGAGCTAGCGGGAGTGTGCAGTTCTTC. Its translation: CASSFGASGSVQFF.

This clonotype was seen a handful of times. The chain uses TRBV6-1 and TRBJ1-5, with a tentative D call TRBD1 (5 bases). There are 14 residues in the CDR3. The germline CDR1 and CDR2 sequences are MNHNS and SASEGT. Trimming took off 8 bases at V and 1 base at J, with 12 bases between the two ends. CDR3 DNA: TGTGCCAGCCTGCAGGGTAACAGCAATCAGCCCCAGCATTTT. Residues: CASLQGNSNQPQHF.

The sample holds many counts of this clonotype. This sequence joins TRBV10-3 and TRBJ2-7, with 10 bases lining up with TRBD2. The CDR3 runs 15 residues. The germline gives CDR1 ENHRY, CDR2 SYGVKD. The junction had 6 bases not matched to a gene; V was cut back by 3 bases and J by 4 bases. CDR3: CAISDSGTSVYEQYF. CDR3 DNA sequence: TGTGCCATCAGTGATTCCGGGACTAGCGTTTACGAGCAGTACTTC.